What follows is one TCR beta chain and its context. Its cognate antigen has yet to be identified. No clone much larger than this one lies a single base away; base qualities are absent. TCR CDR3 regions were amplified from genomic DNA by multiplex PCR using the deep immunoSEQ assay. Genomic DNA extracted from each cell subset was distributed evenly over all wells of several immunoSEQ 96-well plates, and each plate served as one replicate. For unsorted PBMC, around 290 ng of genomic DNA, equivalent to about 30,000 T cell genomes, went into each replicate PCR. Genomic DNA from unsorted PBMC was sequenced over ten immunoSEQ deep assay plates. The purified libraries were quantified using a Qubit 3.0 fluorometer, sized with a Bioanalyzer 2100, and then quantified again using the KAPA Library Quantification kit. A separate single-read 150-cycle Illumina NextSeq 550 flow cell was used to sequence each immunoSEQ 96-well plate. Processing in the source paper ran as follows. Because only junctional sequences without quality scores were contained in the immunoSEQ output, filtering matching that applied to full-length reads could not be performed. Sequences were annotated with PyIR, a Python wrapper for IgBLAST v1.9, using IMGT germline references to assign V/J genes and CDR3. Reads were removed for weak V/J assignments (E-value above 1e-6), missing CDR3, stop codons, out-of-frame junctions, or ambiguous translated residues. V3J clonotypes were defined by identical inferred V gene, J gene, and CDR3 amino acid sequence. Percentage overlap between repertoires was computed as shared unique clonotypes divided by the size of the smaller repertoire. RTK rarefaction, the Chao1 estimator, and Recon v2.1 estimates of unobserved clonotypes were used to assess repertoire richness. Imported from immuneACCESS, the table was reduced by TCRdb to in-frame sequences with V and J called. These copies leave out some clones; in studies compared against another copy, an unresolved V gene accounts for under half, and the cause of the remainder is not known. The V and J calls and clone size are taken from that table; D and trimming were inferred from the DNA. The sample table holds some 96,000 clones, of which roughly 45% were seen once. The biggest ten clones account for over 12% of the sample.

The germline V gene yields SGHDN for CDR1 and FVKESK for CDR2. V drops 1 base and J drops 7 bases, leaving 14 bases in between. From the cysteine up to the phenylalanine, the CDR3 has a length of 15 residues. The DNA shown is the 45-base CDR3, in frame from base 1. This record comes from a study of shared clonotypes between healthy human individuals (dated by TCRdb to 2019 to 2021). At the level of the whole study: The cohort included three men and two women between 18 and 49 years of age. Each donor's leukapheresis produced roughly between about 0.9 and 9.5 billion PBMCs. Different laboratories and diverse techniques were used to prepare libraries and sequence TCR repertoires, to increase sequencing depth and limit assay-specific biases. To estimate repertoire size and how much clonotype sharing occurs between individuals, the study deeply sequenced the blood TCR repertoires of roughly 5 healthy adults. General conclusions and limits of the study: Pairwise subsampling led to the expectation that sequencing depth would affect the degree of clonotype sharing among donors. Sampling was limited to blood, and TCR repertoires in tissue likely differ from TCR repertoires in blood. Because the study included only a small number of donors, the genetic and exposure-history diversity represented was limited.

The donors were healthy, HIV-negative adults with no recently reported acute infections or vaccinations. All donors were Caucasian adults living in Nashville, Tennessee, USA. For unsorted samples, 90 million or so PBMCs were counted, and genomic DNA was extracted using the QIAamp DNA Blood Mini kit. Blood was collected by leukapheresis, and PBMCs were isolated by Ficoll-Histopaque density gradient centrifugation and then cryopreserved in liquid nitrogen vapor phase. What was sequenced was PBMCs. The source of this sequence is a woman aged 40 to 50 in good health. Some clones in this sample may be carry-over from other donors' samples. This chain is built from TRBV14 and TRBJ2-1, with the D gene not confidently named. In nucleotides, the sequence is TGTGCCAGCAGCCAAGCAGGAGCCCCCGGTAATGAGCAGTTCTTC. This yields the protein CASSQAGAPGNEQFF.